This TCR beta chain was sequenced in a study of T cell responses to AZD1222 COVID-19 vaccine. Findings and limits, study-wide: Every sample of the repertoires postdated the peak T cell response.

CDR1 is MRHNA, CDR2 SNTAGT, per germline. The CDR3 totals 11 residues. V gave up 6 bases and J gave up 9 bases, with 9 bases separating them. In regard to this clone: The antigen is not known.

The repertoire was sequenced with immunoSEQ multiplex PCR; TCRdb's copy has only in-frame clones and lacks some. Among some 150,000 clones listed, approximately 95% were seen once. This specimen consisted of peripheral blood, obtained on day 0 of AZD1222 vaccination. The receptor was derived from an adult in good health. V usage is TRBV6-4 and J usage is TRBJ2-1; D remains ambiguous. CDR3 residues: CASRKGLEQFF. For the CDR3, the DNA is TGTGCCAGCAGGAAGGGCCTTGAGCAGTTCTTC.